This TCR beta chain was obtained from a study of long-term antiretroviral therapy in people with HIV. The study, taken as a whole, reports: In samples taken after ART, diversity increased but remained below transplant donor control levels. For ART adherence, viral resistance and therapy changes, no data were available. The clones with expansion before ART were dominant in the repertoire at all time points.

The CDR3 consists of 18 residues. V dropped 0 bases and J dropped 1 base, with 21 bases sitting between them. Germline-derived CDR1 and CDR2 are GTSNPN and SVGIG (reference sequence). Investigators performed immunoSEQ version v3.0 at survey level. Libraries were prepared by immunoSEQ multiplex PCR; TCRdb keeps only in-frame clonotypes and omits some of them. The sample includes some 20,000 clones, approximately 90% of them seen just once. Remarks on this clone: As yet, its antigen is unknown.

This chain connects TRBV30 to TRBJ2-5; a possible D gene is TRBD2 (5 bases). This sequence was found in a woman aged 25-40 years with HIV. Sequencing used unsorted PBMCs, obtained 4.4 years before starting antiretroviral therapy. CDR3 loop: CAWSVEGYGLKFQETQYF. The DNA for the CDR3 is TGTGCCTGGAGTGTAGAGGGATACGGACTGAAATTCCAAGAGACCCAGTACTTC.